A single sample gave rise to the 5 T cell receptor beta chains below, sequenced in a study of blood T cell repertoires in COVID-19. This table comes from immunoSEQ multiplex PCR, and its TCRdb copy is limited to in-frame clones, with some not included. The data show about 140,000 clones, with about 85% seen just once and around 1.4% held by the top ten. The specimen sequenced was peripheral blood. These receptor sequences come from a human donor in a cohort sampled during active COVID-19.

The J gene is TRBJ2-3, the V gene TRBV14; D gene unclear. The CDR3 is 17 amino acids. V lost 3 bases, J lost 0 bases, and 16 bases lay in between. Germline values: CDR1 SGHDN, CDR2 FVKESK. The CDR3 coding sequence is TGTGCCAGCAGCCATCCCGTCGGTCTTACTAGCACAGATACGCAGTATTTT. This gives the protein CASSHPVGLTSTDTQYF.

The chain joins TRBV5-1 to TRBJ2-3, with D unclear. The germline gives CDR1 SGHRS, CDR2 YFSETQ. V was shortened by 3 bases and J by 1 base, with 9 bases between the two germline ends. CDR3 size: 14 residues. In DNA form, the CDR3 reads TGCGCCAGCAGCTCCCCGGCGGGCACAGATACGCAGTATTTT. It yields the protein CASSSPAGTDTQYF.

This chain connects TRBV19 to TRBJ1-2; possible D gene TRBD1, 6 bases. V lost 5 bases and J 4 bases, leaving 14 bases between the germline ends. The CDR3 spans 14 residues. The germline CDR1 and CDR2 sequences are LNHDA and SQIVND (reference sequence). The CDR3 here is CASSPRGGGYGYTF. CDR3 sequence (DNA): TGTGCCAGTAGTCCCCGAGGGGGGGGCTATGGCTACACCTTC.

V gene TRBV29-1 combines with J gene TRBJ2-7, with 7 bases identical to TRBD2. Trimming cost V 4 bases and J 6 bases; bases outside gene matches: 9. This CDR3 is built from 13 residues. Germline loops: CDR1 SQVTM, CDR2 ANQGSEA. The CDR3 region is CSVGLGTNREQYF. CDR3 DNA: TGCAGCGTTGGGCTCGGGACTAATCGCGAGCAGTACTTC.

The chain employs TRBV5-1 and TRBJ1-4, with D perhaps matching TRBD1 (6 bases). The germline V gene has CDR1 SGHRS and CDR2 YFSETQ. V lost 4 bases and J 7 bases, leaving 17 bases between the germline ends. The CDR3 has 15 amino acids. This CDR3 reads CASSIATGSGEKLFF. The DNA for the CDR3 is TGCGCCAGCAGCATCGCCACAGGGTCCGGTGAAAAACTGTTTTTT.